This T cell receptor (beta chain) was obtained from a study of T cell responses to AZD1222 COVID-19 vaccine. The protocol was immunoSEQ multiplex PCR, while the TCRdb copy is restricted to in-frame clones and leaves out a portion. This table holds 150,000 to 200,000 clones, approximately 90% found once. Per germline, CDR1 SGDLS and CDR2 YYNGEE. V was cut by 0 bases and J by 2 bases, with 9 bases left in between. The CDR3 totals 16 residues. Concerning this clone itself: Its antigen is still unknown.

Analysis merged second doses at about 4 or about 12 weeks. General observations from the study: Clonal diversity was possibly underestimated, and white British individuals and females predominated among donors. Spike-specific TCRs gained breadth and depth after people received two AZD1222 doses. The repertoires were collected only after the peak T cell response.

The sample consisted of peripheral blood, taken 28 days after the second AZD1222 dose. This clonotype originated in an adult who received the AZD1222 COVID-19 vaccine. The rearrangement uses TRBV9 and TRBJ2-6; either TRBD1 or TRBD2 may fit D (6 bases each). CDR3 DNA sequence: TGTGCCAGCAGCGTAGAGGGGGGTCCTGGGGCCAACGTCCTGACTTTC. Translated: CASSVEGGPGANVLTF.